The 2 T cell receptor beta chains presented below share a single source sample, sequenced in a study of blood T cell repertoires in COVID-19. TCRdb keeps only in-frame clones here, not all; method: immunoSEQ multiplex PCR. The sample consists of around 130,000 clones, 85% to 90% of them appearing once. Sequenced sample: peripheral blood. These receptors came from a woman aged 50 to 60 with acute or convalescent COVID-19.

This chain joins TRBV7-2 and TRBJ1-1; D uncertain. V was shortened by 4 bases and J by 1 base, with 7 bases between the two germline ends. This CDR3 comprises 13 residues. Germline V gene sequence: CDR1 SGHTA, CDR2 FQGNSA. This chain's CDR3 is CASSSPGNTEAFF. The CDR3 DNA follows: TGTGCCAGCAGCTCCCCGGGGAACACTGAAGCTTTCTTT. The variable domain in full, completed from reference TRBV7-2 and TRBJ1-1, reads GAGVSQSPSNKVTEKGKDVELRCDPISGHTALYWYRQSLGQGLEFLIYFQGNSAPDKSGLPSDRFSAERTGGSVSTLTIQRTQQEDSAVYLCASSSPGNTEAFFGQGTRLTVV.

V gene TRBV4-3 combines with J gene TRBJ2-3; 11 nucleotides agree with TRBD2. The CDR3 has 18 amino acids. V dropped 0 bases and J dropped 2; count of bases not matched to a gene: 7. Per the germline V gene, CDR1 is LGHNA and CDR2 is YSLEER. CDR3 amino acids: CASSQEATSGRITDTQYF. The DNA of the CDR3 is TGCGCCAGCAGCCAAGAAGCAACTAGCGGGAGAATCACAGATACGCAGTATTTT.